Following are 27 T cell receptor beta chains from one sample sequenced in a study of blood T cell repertoires in COVID-19. Produced via immunoSEQ multiplex PCR; TCRdb's table is partial and in-frame only. The sample includes 35,000 to 50,000 clones, roughly 77% of them seen just once. Sequenced material: peripheral blood. The receptors originated from a man at least 80 years old with acute or convalescent COVID-19.

The gene calls are TRBV14 and TRBJ1-1; D is unclear. V was trimmed by 2 bases and J by 7 bases, leaving 5 bases between them. The CDR3 has 11 amino acids. CDR1 and CDR2 from the germline V gene are SGHDN and FVKESK. CDR3 protein: CASSQYSEAFF. DNA of the CDR3: TGTGCCAGCAGCCAATACAGTGAAGCTTTCTTT. The whole variable domain, filled in from reference TRBV14 and TRBJ1-1, reads EAGVTQFPSHSVIEKGQTVTLRCDPISGHDNLYWYRRVMGKEIKFLLHFVKESKQDESGMPNNRFLAERTGGTYSTLKVQPAELEDSGVYFCASSQYSEAFFGQGTRLTVV.

V and J are TRBV19 and TRBJ1-2, with D perhaps matching TRBD1 (5 bases). Trimming took off 3 bases at V and 2 bases at J, with 10 bases between the two ends. This CDR3 spans 14 amino acids. CDR1 and CDR2 (germline): LNHDA, SQIVND (reference sequence). CDR3 sequence: CASSMAGSNYGYTF. DNA of the CDR3: TGTGCCAGTAGTATGGCAGGGTCAAACTATGGCTACACCTTC.

The chain combines TRBV18 with TRBJ1-4; TRBD1 aligns across 9 bases. This CDR3 is 16 amino acids long. The germline gives CDR1 KGHSH, CDR2 LQKENI. J lost 0 bases, V lost 3 bases, and 2 bases had no gene match. The CDR3 coding sequence is TGTGCCAGCTCACCGGGACAGGGTGCAACTAATGAAAAACTGTTTTTT. Translating gives CASSPGQGATNEKLFF.

In its sample, this clone was seen once. The chain employs TRBV6-4 and TRBJ2-3; 10 bases map to TRBD2. Per germline, CDR1 MRHNA and CDR2 SNTAGT. The ends lost 7 bases at V and 1 base at J; junction bases unmatched: 20. CDR3 length: 20 residues. The CDR3 DNA reads as TGTGCCAGCATTACAAATGGACTAGCGGTCCTTGTCTGCGGCACAGATACGCAGTATTTT. Protein sequence: CASITNGLAVLVCGTDTQYF.

The genes are TRBV6-2 or TRBV6-3 and TRBJ1-2, with 9 bases fitting TRBD1. The CDR3 length is 14 residues. Germline V gene data show CDR1 as MNHEY and CDR2 as SVGEGT. The V segment lost 6 bases and the J segment 7 bases; nucleotides outside the gene matches: 9. CDR3 nucleotide sequence: TGTGCCAGCAGCACCGGGACAGGGTTTAGTGGCTACACCTTC. Its translation: CASSTGTGFSGYTF.

The V gene is TRBV9, the J gene TRBJ2-3, with 10 bases identical to TRBD2. This CDR3 spans 17 amino acids. The trim removed 4 bases at V and 2 bases at J, leaving 10 bases unmatched. Germline CDR1 and CDR2: SGDLS and YYNGEE. In DNA, the CDR3 is TGTGCCAGCAGCTCCTGGACTAGCGGAACTCTCACAGATACGCAGTATTTT. Translated, it gives CASSSWTSGTLTDTQYF.

The rearrangement uses TRBV5-4 and TRBJ1-3; 7 bases agree with TRBD1. Germline CDR1 is SGHNT and CDR2 is YYREEE (reference sequence). With V trimmed by 3 bases and J by 4 bases, 4 bases remained unmatched. The CDR3 contains 14 residues. This chain's CDR3 is CASSSQGWGNTIYF. CDR3 DNA sequence: TGTGCCAGCAGCTCACAGGGGTGGGGAAACACCATATATTTT. Variable domain in full (rest from reference TRBV5-4 and TRBJ1-3): ETGVTQSPTHLIKTRGQQVTLRCSSQSGHNTVSWYQQALGQGPQFIFQYYREEENGRGNFPPRFSGLQFPNYSSELNVNALELDDSALYLCASSSQGWGNTIYFGEGSWLTVV.

The rearrangement uses TRBV5-1 and TRBJ2-7, with D perhaps TRBD1 (6 bases). Germline V gene data show CDR1 as SGHRS and CDR2 as YFSETQ. This CDR3 spans 13 amino acids. The V and J ends lost 7 bases and 3 bases respectively, with 14 bases between them. CDR3 nucleotide sequence: TGCGCCAGCGGTCCGGGACATTTCTACGAGCAGTACTTC. Protein sequence: CASGPGHFYEQYF.

J is TRBJ1-1 and V is TRBV18; possible D gene TRBD1, 6 bases. The CDR3 loop spans 14 amino acids. Germline-derived CDR1 and CDR2 are KGHSH and LQKENI. The V gene lost 2 bases and the J gene lost 4 bases, with 11 bases spanning the gap. The DNA for the CDR3 is TGTGCCAGCTCACCAAATCAGGGGAGCACTGAAGCTTTCTTT. It translates to CASSPNQGSTEAFF.

The chain carries TRBV7-2 and TRBJ2-7; 11 positions agree with TRBD2. J was trimmed by 5 bases and V by 7 bases; bases with no gene match: 10. CDR3 length equals 15 residues. In germline, CDR1 is SGHTA, CDR2 FQGNSA. DNA for the CDR3: TGTGCCAGCACTAGGGTAGCGGGGGGGCAAAACGAGCAGTACTTC. This sequence encodes CASTRVAGGQNEQYF.

V usage is TRBV29-1 and J usage is TRBJ2-2; 10 bases line up with TRBD2. The J segment lost 3 bases and the V segment lost 4 bases, leaving 2 bases of the junction unmatched. Germline lookup yields CDR1 SQVTM and CDR2 ANQGSEA. The CDR3 length is 14 residues. This chain's CDR3 is CSVGTSGDTGELFF. CDR3 bases: TGCAGCGTTGGCACTAGCGGGGACACCGGGGAGCTGTTTTTT.

The V call is TRBV5-4, the J call TRBJ2-2, with 9 bases lining up with TRBD1. The CDR3 runs to 17 residues. V trimming: 4 bases; J trimming: 0 bases; junction bases outside the gene matches: 7. CDR1 and CDR2 (germline): SGHNT, YYREEE (reference sequence). The DNA of the CDR3 is TGTGCCAGCAGCCCGCTACAGGGGGCCGCGAACACCGGGGAGCTGTTTTTT. It encodes CASSPLQGAANTGELFF. Filled out from reference TRBV5-4 and TRBJ2-2, the complete variable domain reads ETGVTQSPTHLIKTRGQQVTLRCSSQSGHNTVSWYQQALGQGPQFIFQYYREEENGRGNFPPRFSGLQFPNYSSELNVNALELDDSALYLCASSPLQGAANTGELFFGEGSRLTVL.

The CDR3 nucleotides read TGTGCCAGCTCACCGCAGGGTGTACGGACTGAAGCTTTCTTT. Protein product: CASSPQGVRTEAFF. The chain joins TRBV18 to TRBJ1-1, with TRBD1 as a possible D gene (5 bases). The V end was cut by 3 bases, the J end by 5 bases, with 13 bases between. Germline V gene lookup returns CDR1 KGHSH and CDR2 LQKENI. The CDR3 runs to 14 residues.

This clone turned up a few times. The chain carries TRBV7-9 and TRBJ1-1; 11 bases line up with TRBD1. CDR1 is SEHNR and CDR2 is FQNEAQ in the germline V gene (reference sequence). This CDR3 has 16 residues. After removal of 0 bases from V and 4 bases from J, the junction contained 4 bases not matched to a gene. In DNA, the CDR3 is TGTGCCAGCAGCTTAGCTGGAGGGACAGGGGGCACTGAAGCTTTCTTT. Translation gives CASSLAGGTGGTEAFF.

This clone was found once. The CDR3 nucleotides are TGCGCCAGCAGCCCCGGGACTAGCGGGGGGGGAGAGACCCAGTACTTC. Its translation: CASSPGTSGGGETQYF. This chain uses TRBV5-1 with TRBJ2-5; 16 nucleotides agree with TRBD2. Germline V lookup: CDR1 SGHRS, CDR2 YFSETQ. The length of the CDR3 is 16 residues. Trimming took 4 bases from V and 4 from J; bases not matched to a gene: 4.

V is TRBV7-2 and J is TRBJ1-1, with D tentatively TRBD1 (5 bases). Trimming took off 3 bases at V and 8 bases at J, with 13 bases between the two ends. CDR1 and CDR2 (germline): SGHTA, FQGNSA. The CDR3 covers 13 residues. CDR3 coding DNA: TGTGCCAGCAGCTTGTACGCAGGGTACGAAGCTTTCTTT. It is translated as CASSLYAGYEAFF.

The chain links TRBV2 to TRBJ1-1; weak D call: TRBD1 (5 bases). The germline CDR1 and CDR2 sequences are SNHLY and FYNNEI. The length of the CDR3 is 14 residues. The V end lost 6 bases, the J end lost 0 bases, and 11 bases lay between the germline ends. CDR3 nucleotide sequence: TGTGCCAGCAGCCGGCAGGGTATGAACACTGAAGCTTTCTTT. Protein product: CASSRQGMNTEAFF.

The J gene is TRBJ1-6, the V gene TRBV9; the D is unclear. The CDR3 contains 17 residues. The germline gives CDR1 SGDLS, CDR2 YYNGEE. V was clipped by 0 bases and J by 0 bases, with 10 bases between them. The CDR3 region is CASSVGGLRSYNSPLHF. CDR3 nucleotide sequence: TGTGCCAGCAGCGTAGGAGGGTTGCGCTCCTATAATTCACCCCTCCACTTT. The full variable domain, in which reference TRBV9 and TRBJ1-6 provide the parts outside the CDR3, is DSGVTQTPKHLITATGQRVTLRCSPRSGDLSVYWYQQSLDQGLQFLIQYYNGEERAKGNILERFSAQQFPDLHSELNLSSLELGDSALYFCASSVGGLRSYNSPLHFGNGTRLTVT.

In its sample, this clone was seen a few times. The CDR3 region has the DNA TGTGCCAGCAGCGTGACCGGGACAGGGTCCGCCGAGCAGTACTTC. Protein product: CASSVTGTGSAEQYF. This chain uses TRBV9 with TRBJ2-7, with TRBD1 matching 9 bases. The CDR3 length is 15 residues. After removal of 2 bases from V and 6 bases from J, the junction contained 9 bases not matched to a gene. CDR1 is SGDLS, CDR2 YYNGEE, per germline. Using reference TRBV9 and TRBJ2-7 for the parts outside the CDR3, the full variable domain is DSGVTQTPKHLITATGQRVTLRCSPRSGDLSVYWYQQSLDQGLQFLIQYYNGEERAKGNILERFSAQQFPDLHSELNLSSLELGDSALYFCASSVTGTGSAEQYFGPGTRLTVT.

CDR3 nucleotides: TGTGCCAGCAGCCCATCTCGGGGGAGCGAAAAACTGTTTTTT. The encoded protein is CASSPSRGSEKLFF. The V gene is TRBV7-8, the J gene TRBJ1-4; D is perhaps TRBD1 (5 bases). The V gene lost 5 bases and the J gene lost 8 bases, with 15 bases spanning the gap. The CDR3 is made up of 14 amino acids. The V gene's germline CDR1 is SGHVS and CDR2 FQNEAQ.

The genes are TRBV11-1 and TRBJ2-5, with unresolved D. Germline assignment: CDR1 SGHAT and CDR2 FQDESV (reference sequence). Deletions cut 3 bases from V and 1 base from J, with 9 bases between. The CDR3 loop spans 14 amino acids. The CDR3: CASSFNSLQETQYF. The CDR3 region has the DNA TGTGCCAGCAGCTTTAACAGCCTCCAAGAGACCCAGTACTTC.

A single count supports this clone. In DNA, the CDR3 is TGCGCCAGCAGCCCCACCCAGGGAGGTGAGACCCAGTACTTC. Amino acid sequence: CASSPTQGGETQYF. This chain connects TRBV5-1 to TRBJ2-5; a possible D gene is TRBD2 (6 bases). Trimming shortened V by 4 bases and J by 5 bases, and 15 bases separated the two germline ends. The CDR3 totals 14 residues. Germline V gene sequence: CDR1 SGHRS, CDR2 YFSETQ. Full variable domain (missing parts from reference TRBV5-1 and TRBJ2-5): KAGVTQTPRYLIKTRGQQVTLSCSPISGHRSVSWYQQTPGQGLQFLFEYFSETQRNKGNFPGRFSGRQFSNSRSEMNVSTLELGDSALYLCASSPTQGGETQYFGPGTRLLVL.

The rearrangement uses TRBV5-6 and TRBJ1-5; possibly TRBD1 for D (5 bases). Germline loops: CDR1 SGHDT, CDR2 YYEEEE. The CDR3 totals 13 residues. Trimming cost V 4 bases and J 7 bases, with 12 bases left between them. The CDR3 protein is CASSDGGYQPQHF. The CDR3 DNA reads as TGTGCCAGCAGCGACGGGGGTTACCAGCCCCAGCATTTT.

V usage is TRBV7-8 and J usage is TRBJ1-3, with a possible D match to TRBD1 (5 bases). Germline V gene lookup returns CDR1 SGHVS and CDR2 FQNEAQ. The CDR3 is 14 amino acids. The V end was cut by 5 bases, the J end by 3 bases, with 11 bases between. CDR3 protein: CASSLQDIGNTIYF. CDR3 coding DNA: TGTGCCAGCAGCCTACAGGATATTGGAAACACCATATATTTT.

V and J are TRBV25-1 and TRBJ1-6; D possibly corresponds to TRBD1 (5 bases). Trimming took 4 bases from V and 10 from J, leaving 11 bases between them. CDR3 size: 13 residues. The germline CDR1 and CDR2 sequences are MGHDK and SYGVNS. CDR3 region: CASSVTGGSPLHF. The DNA of the CDR3 is TGTGCCAGCAGTGTAACTGGGGGGTCACCCCTCCACTTT.

A few counts support this clone. V gene TRBV6-1 combines with J gene TRBJ2-7, with D hard to call. Trimming shortened V by 3 bases and J by 0 bases, and 9 bases separated the two germline ends. The CDR3 is 14 amino acids. Germline loops: CDR1 MNHNS, CDR2 SASEGT. The CDR3 here is CASSDGADSYEQYF. The CDR3 DNA sequence: TGTGCCAGCAGTGACGGTGCGGACTCCTACGAGCAGTACTTC.

The gene calls are TRBV20-1 and TRBJ2-2; 9 positions match TRBD1. V lost 3 bases to trimming and J lost 4 bases; unmatched junction nucleotides: 3. The germline CDR1 and CDR2 sequences are DFQATT and SNEGSKA (reference sequence). The CDR3 sequence is 14 residues long. The CDR3 protein is CSASRTGATGELFF. The CDR3 DNA reads as TGCAGTGCTAGTAGGACAGGGGCCACCGGGGAGCTGTTTTTT.